One and the same sample provided the 8 T cell receptor beta chains below, sequenced in a study of T-cell reconstitution after alpha-beta-depleted transplantation in children. The TCRbeta library incorporated unique molecular identifiers. TCRdb re-analysed the PCR reads in MiXCR, keeping a single row per CDR3 protein. This table holds 500,000 or so distinct CDR3 sequences, around a third found once. Here the sequenced sample was PBMCs from the stem cell graft donor, taken from the stem cell graft. All receptors come from a human donor who donated a stem cell graft to a child with aplastic anemia.

The V call is TRBV28, the J call TRBJ2-1; 7 bases line up with TRBD2. V lost 5 bases and J lost 0; bases outside the gene matches: 10. Germline V gene data show CDR1 as MDHEN and CDR2 as SYDVKM. The CDR3 is 17 residues long. CDR3 amino acids: CASSPRLARSSYNEQFF. DNA of the CDR3: TGTGCCAGCAGTCCACGACTAGCCCGAAGCTCCTACAATGAGCAGTTCTTC.

The chain links TRBV12-3 or TRBV12-4 to TRBJ2-1; D remains unclear. The ends were cut back, 6 bases at V and 10 bases at J, with 10 bases in the middle. The CDR3 contains 11 residues. CDR3 amino acids: CASSRWAEQFF. Written as DNA, the CDR3 is TGTGCCAGCAGCCGGTGGGCCGAGCAGTTCTTC.

The V gene is TRBV5-1, the J gene TRBJ2-3; D is perhaps TRBD1 or TRBD2 (5 bases each). Deletions cut 0 bases from V and 2 bases from J, with 13 bases between. Germline assignment: CDR1 SGHRS and CDR2 YFSETQ. The CDR3 length is 16 residues. CDR3 protein: CASSLGGDPVTDTQYF. CDR3 DNA: TGCGCCAGCAGCTTGGGAGGGGATCCCGTCACAGATACGCAGTATTTT.

The rearrangement joins TRBV20-1 to TRBJ1-1; D is unresolved. The CDR3 has 14 residues. Germline loops: CDR1 DFQATT, CDR2 SNEGSKA (reference sequence). V dropped 0 bases and J dropped 7 bases, with 15 bases sitting between them. The CDR3 spells CSARDRERRGEAFF. CDR3 coding DNA: TGCAGTGCTAGAGATCGGGAAAGGAGAGGTGAAGCTTTCTTT.

In this sample, this clonotype turned up a few times. This chain connects TRBV11-2 to TRBJ2-3; perhaps D is TRBD1 or TRBD2 (6 bases each). This CDR3 comprises 15 residues. Germline loops: CDR1 SGHAT, CDR2 FQNNGV. Trimming shortened V by 1 base and J by 10 bases, and 18 bases separated the two germline ends. The CDR3 coding sequence is TGTGCCAGCAGCTTAGTTTCGGCCGGGGGCCAATCGCAGTATTTT. Translating gives CASSLVSAGGQSQYF.

This clonotype was observed a handful of times. V usage is TRBV28 and J usage is TRBJ1-2, with a weak D call TRBD1 (6 bases). V gave up 4 bases and J gave up 8 bases, with 14 bases separating them. There are 13 residues in the CDR3. Germline CDR1 and CDR2: MDHEN and SYDVKM. The CDR3 sequence is CASSYTGNRGYTF. The CDR3 bases are TGTGCCAGCAGTTATACAGGGAATCGAGGCTACACCTTC.

This clonotype appeared a few times. The chain uses TRBV11-1 and TRBJ1-1; D may be TRBD1 (5 bases). This CDR3 is 20 amino acids long. CDR1 is SGHAT, CDR2 FQDESV, per germline (reference sequence). V was trimmed by 1 base and J by 4 bases, leaving 28 bases between them. The CDR3 DNA reads as TGTGCCAGCAGCTTAGGTTTCTCCCAGGGATCGGTTTCGGCGGGCACTGAAGCTTTCTTT. This encodes CASSLGFSQGSVSAGTEAFF.

The chain carries TRBV15 and TRBJ2-7, with D perhaps TRBD2 (5 bases). This CDR3 comprises 15 residues. Trimming left V 3 bases short and J 2 bases short, with 14 bases between. Germline CDR1 and CDR2: LNHNV and YYDKDF (reference sequence). Written as DNA, the CDR3 is TGTGCCACCAGCAGTTCCCCGGGAACTACCTACGAGCAGTACTTC. This codes for CATSSSPGTTYEQYF.